One and the same sample provided the 9 T cell receptor beta chains below, sequenced in a study of a mutant IDH1 vaccine in newly diagnosed glioma. Indicated time point: week 47, end of study. One vaccine dose held 300 ug of mutant IDH1 20-mer peptide and came with topical imiquimod. Here immunoSEQ multiplex PCR was the method, and the copy in TCRdb shows in-frame clones only, minus some. Of 58,000 or so clones listed, roughly four fifths are singletons. These receptors have no identified antigens. This specimen was PBMCs, taken from a glioma patient whose treatment included an IDH1 peptide vaccine. Receptors originate from a woman in her 50s with glioma.

The V and J genes are TRBV6-5 and TRBJ1-1; a weak D match, TRBD1 (5 bases). Germline CDR1 reads MNHEY; CDR2 reads SVGAGI. This CDR3 comprises 15 residues. Trimming removed 2 bases at V and 0 bases at J, with 10 bases between. The CDR3 DNA reads TGTGCCAGCAGTTACGAGAGACAGATGAACACTGAAGCTTTCTTT. It yields the protein CASSYERQMNTEAFF.

The V call is TRBV29-1, the J call TRBJ2-7; D might be TRBD1 or TRBD2, each matching 6 bases. Trimming pared 0 bases from V and 4 bases from J, leaving 7 bases between. The CDR3 contains 12 residues. Germline CDR1 and CDR2: SQVTM and ANQGSEA. The CDR3 is CSVEEGGYEQYF. CDR3 sequence (DNA): TGCAGCGTTGAAGAAGGGGGGTACGAGCAGTACTTC.

The chain links TRBV4-3 to TRBJ2-5, with 10 positions matching TRBD1. The length of the CDR3 is 16 residues. Trimming at V came to 1 base and at J to 5 bases, leaving 7 bases not matched to a gene. In germline, CDR1 is LGHNA, CDR2 YSLEER. For the CDR3, the DNA is TGCGCCAGCAGCCAAGCGACAGGGGGCGGTAGGGAGACCCAGTACTTC. This translates into CASSQATGGGRETQYF.

This rearrangement joins TRBV7-2 to TRBJ1-1; D is unresolved. The ends were cut back, 6 bases at V and 7 bases at J, with 9 bases in the middle. The V gene's germline CDR1 is SGHTA and CDR2 FQGNSA. The CDR3 is made up of 11 amino acids. The CDR3 bases are TGTGCCAGCAGTCCCCTGCTTGAAGCTTTCTTT. Protein sequence: CASSPLLEAFF.

The chain links TRBV5-1 to TRBJ2-7; no clear D gene. Germline V gives CDR1 SGHRS, CDR2 YFSETQ. Trimming removed 0 bases from V and 2 bases from J, with 12 bases in between. This CDR3 spans 15 amino acids. This CDR3 is CASSLASGKTYEQYF. The DNA for the CDR3 is TGCGCCAGCAGCTTGGCCTCCGGCAAAACCTACGAGCAGTACTTC.

This clone was seen once. The rearrangement uses TRBV7-2 and TRBJ2-2; a possible D gene is TRBD1 (6 bases). V lost 0 bases and J lost 4, with 18 bases in between. This CDR3 is built from 18 residues. CDR1 and CDR2 from the germline V gene are SGHTA and FQGNSA. The DNA of the CDR3 is TGTGCCAGCAGCTTAGCAGGGGGAAGCGCCCCGGGCACCGGGGAGCTGTTTTTT. This translates into CASSLAGGSAPGTGELFF.

The rearrangement links TRBV27 to TRBJ2-2, with TRBD1 as a possible D gene (8 bases). The CDR3 is 14 residues long. The germline V gene encodes CDR1 MNHEY and CDR2 SMNVEV (reference sequence). V was cut by 7 bases and J by 6 bases, with 15 bases left in between. The CDR3 DNA follows: TGTGCCAGCATGCGACAGGGGAGGGCCGGGGAGCTGTTTTTT. Translation: CASMRQGRAGELFF.

This sequence joins TRBV6-5 and TRBJ2-2, with 7 bases that match TRBD1. J was trimmed by 0 bases and V by 6 bases; bases with no gene match: 1. This CDR3 region has 14 residues. The germline CDR1 and CDR2 sequences are MNHEY and SVGAGI. CDR3 region: CASRGQANTGELFF. For the CDR3, the DNA is TGTGCCAGCAGAGGACAGGCGAACACCGGGGAGCTGTTTTTT.

The chain has TRBV4-2 and TRBJ2-3, with TRBD2 matching 9 bases. The CDR3 covers 17 residues. The germline CDR1 and CDR2 sequences are LGHNA and YNFKEQ. Unmatched junction bases numbered 10, after V lost 1 base and J lost 5 bases. The CDR3 is CASSQGIGGGAVDTQYF. The CDR3 nucleotides are TGTGCCAGCAGCCAAGGGATAGGCGGGGGGGCGGTAGATACGCAGTATTTT.